The 2 T cell receptor beta chains given below trace back to one sample, sequenced in a study of blood T cell repertoires in COVID-19. This table comes from immunoSEQ multiplex PCR, and its TCRdb copy is limited to in-frame clones, with some not included. The sample includes tens of thousands of clones, 80% of them seen just once. Sequences were obtained from peripheral blood. Source of these receptors: a man between 60 and 75 years old with active or convalescent COVID-19.

This clone was found a few times. The chain has TRBV18 and TRBJ1-1; tentative D call: TRBD1 (6 bases). The CDR3 has 14 residues. CDR1 is KGHSH, CDR2 LQKENI, per germline. The V and J ends lost 4 bases and 4 bases respectively, with 13 bases between them. The CDR3 spells CASSQGQRPTEAFF. The CDR3, as DNA: TGTGCCAGCTCACAGGGACAAAGGCCCACTGAAGCTTTCTTT.

The chain uses TRBV9 and TRBJ2-3, with D possibly TRBD2 on 6 matching bases. Per the germline V gene, CDR1 is SGDLS and CDR2 is YYNGEE. CDR3 length: 14 residues. V dropped 0 bases and J dropped 3 bases, with 8 bases sitting between them. The CDR3 loop is CASSVAGRTDTQYF. In nucleotides, the CDR3 is TGTGCCAGCAGCGTAGCAGGGAGGACAGATACGCAGTATTTT.